In this sample, the clone carrying this T cell receptor (beta chain) turned up many times. Its matching antigen is unknown. RNA transcripts provided the source from which TCR beta CDR3 regions were amplified. TCR CDR3 regions were first amplified by RT-PCR with HTBI primers. TCRdb ran MiXCR on the multiplex PCR reads and lists one entry per CDR3 protein. The top ten hold around 7% of the sample, which has hundreds of thousands of distinct CDR3 sequences, 15% to 17% seen once. The data are from a study of T cells in Graves' hyperthyroidism and ophthalmopathy. On the study more broadly: Staff took peripheral blood when the initial diagnosis was made, before any treatment began. Study-wide findings and caveats: Blood held most thyroid clonotypes expanded above 0.001 frequency.

Trimming removed 5 bases at V and 2 bases at J, with 20 bases between. The CDR3 extends over 17 amino acids. Germline-derived CDR1 and CDR2 are SGHDT and YYEEEE. Uncontrolled infections, other autoimmune diseases, pregnancy or lactation led to exclusion of patients. Input material: blood. The sequence derives from a woman in her late teens or twenties with Graves' hyperthyroidism. The genes are TRBV5-6 and TRBJ1-3; TRBD1 is a possible D gene (5 bases). The CDR3 here is CASSLLAGSDTGNTIYF. For the CDR3, the DNA is TGTGCCAGCAGTCTTCTGGCCGGATCGGACACTGGAAACACCATATATTTT.